This record covers a single TCR beta chain. Antigen: not known. Per CD8+ T cell subset, triplicate sorts of 300,000 cells each were done. This sample was included in a study of CXCR3-negative and CXCR3-positive naive CD8 T cells. Study observations and caveats: CD5 surface expression was similar among naive subsets, and TCR strength was estimated by inference from TRB CDR3 properties. In naive cells, CXCR3-negative and CXCR3-positive subsets had similar TRBV-TRBJ usage; memory cells differed. Both naive subsets had comparably high diversity; memory CD8+ cells much lower.

The authors prepared UMI-labeled TRB cDNA libraries by 5' RACE. TCRdb reanalyzed the 5' RACE reads and collapses them to one entry per CDR3 protein, without DNA. The sample has about 43,000 distinct CDR3 sequences. CDR3 length equals 14 residues. The germline V gene has CDR1 LGHDT and CDR2 YNNKEL (reference sequence). The V gene is TRBV3-1, the J gene TRBJ2-7. The sample was memory CD8+ T cells from blood. This sequence was found in a human donor in good health. Some clones in this sample may be carry-over from other donors' samples. This chain's CDR3 is CASSGTLRSYEQYF.